The sequence of this TCR beta chain was determined in a study of Ad26.COV2.S vaccination and SARS-CoV-2 variants. About the study: Ad26.COV2.S was injected intramuscularly once or twice, 56 days apart.

Treatment in this sample: some 19 received Ad26.COV2.S at low or high dose, single or two shots; 5 received placebo; per-sample allocation not given. Each sample was drawn 63 days after the first injection (of vaccine or placebo). A note on this clone: Its antigen is unknown.

Study-wide results and caveats: An underestimation of total T cell responses may have resulted from the TCR breadth and depth analyses. Substantial breadth was reportedly displayed by spike-specific CD8+ and CD4+ T cell responses after vaccination.

Sequencing used immunoSEQ multiplex PCR; TCRdb keeps in-frame clones, though not all of them. The sample has a few hundred thousand clones, about nine tenths seen once. This receptor was taken from a person between 18 and 60 years old who received the Ad26.COV2.S COVID-19 vaccine or a placebo. Specimen: peripheral blood, collected in a trial of Ad26.COV2.S vaccine versus placebo.

The CDR3 is CASSHLTGQLQETQYF. The DNA of the CDR3 is TGCGCCAGCAGCCATCTAACGGGACAGCTTCAAGAGACCCAGTACTTC. The chain combines TRBV4-1 with TRBJ2-5, with TRBD1 matching 7 bases. The CDR3 totals 16 residues. CDR1 MGHRA and CDR2 YSYEKL come from the germline V gene. The V and J ends lost 3 bases and 2 bases, in that order; junction bases with no gene match: 9.